These 15 T cell receptor beta chains were all obtained from the same sample, sequenced in a study of T cell responses to AZD1222 COVID-19 vaccine. Profiled with immunoSEQ multiplex PCR; TCRdb holds only in-frame clones, not every one. The data show approximately 110,000 clones, with about 85% seen just once and 2% to 2.5% held by the top ten. The sample in question was peripheral blood, obtained 28 days after the second AZD1222 dose. The receptors were gathered from an adult who received the AZD1222 COVID-19 vaccine.

The chain's CDR3 is CASSSANPQGWTDTQYF. The DNA for the CDR3 is TGTGCCAGCAGCTCTGCAAATCCCCAGGGTTGGACAGATACGCAGTATTTT. V usage is TRBV13 and J usage is TRBJ2-3, with D perhaps TRBD1 (5 bases). The V and J ends lost 4 bases and 3 bases respectively, with 20 bases between them. The length of the CDR3 is 17 residues. Germline V gene lookup returns CDR1 PRHDT and CDR2 FYEKMQ (reference sequence).

The rearrangement joins TRBV5-6 to TRBJ2-1, with 14 bases matching TRBD2. The CDR3 is 15 amino acids. From germline, CDR1 is SGHDT and CDR2 YYEEEE. J gave up 11 bases and V 3 bases, and 7 bases lay outside the gene matches. The CDR3 reads CASSWTGTSGSKQFF. The CDR3 DNA reads as TGTGCCAGCAGCTGGACCGGGACTAGCGGGAGTAAGCAGTTCTTC.

The chain has TRBV28 and TRBJ1-6; TRBD1 matches at 11 bases. Per germline, CDR1 MDHEN and CDR2 SYDVKM. The CDR3 loop spans 16 amino acids. J gave up 10 bases and V 1 base, and 6 bases lay outside the gene matches. The CDR3 DNA follows: TGTGCCAGCAGTTTATATGGGACAGGGGGAGGGTCACCCCTCCACTTT. This sequence encodes CASSLYGTGGGSPLHF.

This chain connects TRBV6-5 to TRBJ2-1; 7 nucleotides match TRBD2. Per germline, CDR1 MNHEY and CDR2 SVGAGI. The V segment lost 7 bases and the J segment 8 bases; nucleotides outside the gene matches: 14. The CDR3 consists of 15 residues. The CDR3 protein is CASIRVFGAGDEQFF. DNA of the CDR3: TGTGCCAGCATTCGGGTTTTTGGGGCGGGAGATGAGCAGTTCTTC.

The chain recombines TRBV6-5 with TRBJ1-1; 9 bases agree with TRBD1. The length of the CDR3 is 14 residues. Trimming removed 5 bases from V and 11 bases from J; junction bases left unmatched: 12. Germline V lookup: CDR1 MNHEY, CDR2 SVGAGI. The CDR3 DNA follows: TGTGCCAGCAGTCGGGACAGGGATGTGTTTCGCGCTTTCTTT. It yields the protein CASSRDRDVFRAFF.

The chain carries TRBV11-2 and TRBJ2-7; TRBD2 agrees at 9 bases. CDR1 and CDR2 from the germline V gene are SGHAT and FQNNGV. V was clipped by 6 bases and J by 0 bases; unmatched bases: 9. This CDR3 is built from 16 residues. CDR3 loop: CASSFGTSIGSYEQYF. The DNA of the CDR3 is TGTGCCAGCAGTTTTGGGACTAGCATCGGCTCCTACGAGCAGTACTTC.

The chain combines TRBV9 with TRBJ1-1; D remains ambiguous. The CDR3 totals 12 residues. Germline V gene lookup returns CDR1 SGDLS and CDR2 YYNGEE. V dropped 3 bases and J dropped 5 bases, with 8 bases sitting between them. The DNA for the CDR3 is TGTGCCAGCAGCGCTGGTCGGACTGAAGCTTTCTTT. It encodes CASSAGRTEAFF.

CDR3 protein: CASSTEGFTGELFF. CDR3 coding DNA: TGTGCCAGCAGTACCGAGGGGTTCACCGGGGAGCTGTTTTTT. The rearrangement links TRBV28 to TRBJ2-2; D may correspond to TRBD1 or TRBD2 (5 bases each). Trimming pared 5 bases from V and 4 bases from J, leaving 11 bases between. This CDR3 contains 14 residues. Germline V CDR1 and CDR2: MDHEN, SYDVKM.

This chain uses TRBV24-1 with TRBJ2-7; D is unclear. V shed 9 bases and J shed 0 bases, with 11 bases lying between them. CDR1 and CDR2 (germline): KGHDR, SFDVKD. This CDR3 region has 13 residues. For the CDR3, the DNA is TGTGCCACCGAGCGAACCGACTCCTACGAGCAGTACTTC. It translates to CATERTDSYEQYF.

The chain has TRBV7-2 and TRBJ1-4; unclear D gene. Per germline, CDR1 SGHTA and CDR2 FQGNSA. The germline V and J ends were trimmed by 6 bases and 5 bases, with 7 bases remaining between them. The CDR3 is 12 amino acids. CDR3 sequence: CASSSLNEKLFF. The CDR3 DNA sequence: TGTGCCAGCAGTTCGCTCAATGAAAAACTGTTTTTT.

The J gene is TRBJ1-4, the V gene TRBV9; 11 bases are a match to TRBD1. The V gene end was trimmed by 0 bases and the J gene end by 6 bases; junction bases not matched to a gene: 19. Germline V gene lookup returns CDR1 SGDLS and CDR2 YYNGEE. The CDR3 has 21 residues. The DNA of the CDR3 is TGTGCCAGCAGCGTAGTCCGGCAGACAGAACCGGGACAGGGGGAGCATGAAAAACTGTTTTTT. It is translated as CASSVVRQTEPGQGEHEKLFF.

CDR3 bases: TGTGCCAGCAGCTCCTACCCGACTAGCGGGACCTACAATGAGCAGTTCTTC. Protein: CASSSYPTSGTYNEQFF. The V call is TRBV7-2, the J call TRBJ2-1; 11 nucleotides align to TRBD2. CDR1 is SGHTA and CDR2 is FQGNSA in the germline V gene. The CDR3 has 17 amino acids. With V trimmed by 4 bases and J by 2 bases, 7 bases remained unmatched.

This chain links TRBV14 with TRBJ1-1, with 8 bases fitting TRBD1. Germline V gene sequence: CDR1 SGHDN, CDR2 FVKESK. The CDR3 loop spans 15 amino acids. V trimming: 2 bases; J trimming: 2 bases; junction bases outside the gene matches: 4. The CDR3 sequence: CASSQLQGVNTEAFF. The CDR3 DNA sequence: TGTGCCAGCAGCCAACTACAGGGGGTAAACACTGAAGCTTTCTTT.

The V and J genes are TRBV28 and TRBJ1-2; D perhaps matches TRBD1 (6 bases). Per the germline V gene, CDR1 is MDHEN and CDR2 is SYDVKM. The ends were cut back, 3 bases at V and 5 bases at J, with 13 bases in the middle. There are 14 residues in the CDR3. The CDR3, as DNA: TGTGCCAGCAGTTTTGGGGCAGGGGATTATGGCTACACCTTC. It is translated as CASSFGAGDYGYTF.

This sequence joins TRBV28 and TRBJ1-2, with D hard to call. The CDR3 sequence is 13 residues long. Per the germline V gene, CDR1 is MDHEN and CDR2 is SYDVKM. Trimming cost V 4 bases and J 6 bases, with 12 bases left between them. Here the CDR3 reads CASSSTNTDGYTF. CDR3 bases: TGTGCCAGCAGTTCAACAAACACGGATGGCTACACCTTC.